This TCR beta chain is drawn from a study of identical twins. This clonotype was recorded at least ten times. Using its own MiXCR run on the 5' RACE reads, TCRdb lists one record per CDR3 protein. The sample holds fewer than 550,000 distinct CDR3 sequences, roughly 15% seen once. With 3 bases removed from V and 1 base from J, the gap between germline ends came to 3 bases. Per the germline V gene, CDR1 is DFQATT and CDR2 is SNEGSKA (reference sequence). The CDR3 is made up of 11 amino acids. The sample also formed part of further work on yellow fever vaccine responses in identical twins.

This chain joins TRBV20-1 and TRBJ1-1; D is ambiguous. The TCR comes from a woman under 30 in good health. The specimen was CD4+ T cells sorted from blood. For the CDR3, the DNA is TGCAGTGCTAGGAGGAACACTGAAGCTTTCTTT. Translation gives CSARRNTEAFF.